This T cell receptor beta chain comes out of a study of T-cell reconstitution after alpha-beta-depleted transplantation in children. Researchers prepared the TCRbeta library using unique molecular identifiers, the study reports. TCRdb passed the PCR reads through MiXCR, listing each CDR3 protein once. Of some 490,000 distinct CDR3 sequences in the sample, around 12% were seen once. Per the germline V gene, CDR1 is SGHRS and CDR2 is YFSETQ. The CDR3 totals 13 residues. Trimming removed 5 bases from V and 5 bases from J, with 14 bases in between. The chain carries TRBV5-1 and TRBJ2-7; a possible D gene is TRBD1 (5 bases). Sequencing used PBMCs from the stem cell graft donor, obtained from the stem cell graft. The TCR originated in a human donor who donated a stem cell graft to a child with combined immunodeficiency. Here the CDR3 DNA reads TGCGCCAGCAGGAGTCAGGGTACCGACGAGCAGTACTTC. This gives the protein CASRSQGTDEQYF.